This T cell receptor beta chain is drawn from a study of blood T cells in healthy people across ages. Alongside a J-beta primer mix, a sample-barcoded 5' primer served in a second PCR lasting about 7 to 11 cycles. TCRdb re-called the 5' RACE reads with MiXCR, one entry per CDR3 protein. The table records about 800,000 distinct CDR3 sequences, 58% of them present only once. CDR1 and CDR2 (germline): SQVTM, ANQGSEA. V lost 3 bases, J lost 4 bases, and 7 bases lay in between. The CDR3 totals 12 residues. At least 6 million PBMCs were isolated per sample. This chain joins TRBV29-1 and TRBJ2-1; D perhaps matches TRBD1 (5 bases). Source material: blood. This sequence was found in a man aged 30 to 45 in good health. This CDR3 reads CSVDQGYNEQFF. Written as DNA, the CDR3 is TGCAGCGTTGATCAGGGTTACAATGAGCAGTTCTTC.